This T cell receptor beta chain was captured in a study of shared clonotypes between healthy human individuals. Concerning this clone: Its specificity is not known.

Findings and limits, study-wide: Blood was the sole source, and tissue repertoires probably differ. Across a handful of donors, naive CD4 shared roughly 5%, naive CD8 around 3.5%, memory CD4 roughly 2.2%, memory CD8 0.4% to 0.5%.

Sequencing was performed with immunoSEQ multiplex PCR; in TCRdb, only in-frame clones are kept and a portion is missing. This sample has 780,000 or so clones; roughly 72% occur once, and the top ten carry about 1.8%. The germline CDR1 and CDR2 sequences are SGHVS and FQNEAQ. The CDR3 totals 15 residues. V lost 3 bases and J lost 7, with 17 bases in between. The clonotype was recovered from a woman aged 25 to 39 in good health. Material: memory CD4+ T cells sorted from blood. Subset here: CD45RA-negative fraction. V is TRBV7-8 and J is TRBJ2-3, with D perhaps TRBD2 (6 bases). DNA for the CDR3: TGTGCCAGCAGCTTCGGGCGGCGGGATACGAATACGCAGTATTTT. This sequence encodes CASSFGRRDTNTQYF. Variable domain in full (rest from reference TRBV7-8 and TRBJ2-3): GAGVSQSPRYKVAKRGQDVALRCDPISGHVSLFWYQQALGQGPEFLTYFQNEAQLDKSGLPSDRFFAERPEGSVSTLKIQRTQQEDSAVYLCASSFGRRDTNTQYFGPGTRLTVL.